Below, one T cell receptor beta chain is given with its context. The sample comes from a study of blood T cell repertoires in COVID-19. Whole-study context: Spain, Italy and the United States supplied samples that represented acute and convalescent COVID-19. From T cells, B-cell-depleted T cells, or PBMCs came the material, which was cDNA or gDNA.

Trimming pared 6 bases from V and 2 bases from J, leaving 11 bases between. The CDR3 runs to 14 residues. Germline lookup yields CDR1 MNHEY and CDR2 SVGAGI. Under the authors' procedure: Using reference gene primer amplification, nucleated cell counts were estimated. Assay used: immunoSEQ multiplex PCR; TCRdb lists only in-frame clones, some missing. The D gene and trimming were derived from the DNA, and the V and J assignments and clone size from that table. Of over 130,000 clones in the sample, roughly 80% were seen once. This TCR was recovered from a human donor in a cohort sampled during active COVID-19. The source material was peripheral blood. The chain employs TRBV6-5 and TRBJ1-3, with no clear D. CDR3 DNA: TGTGCCAGCAGCCTCGGGGTGGCTGGAAACACCATATATTTT. Translated: CASSLGVAGNTIYF.